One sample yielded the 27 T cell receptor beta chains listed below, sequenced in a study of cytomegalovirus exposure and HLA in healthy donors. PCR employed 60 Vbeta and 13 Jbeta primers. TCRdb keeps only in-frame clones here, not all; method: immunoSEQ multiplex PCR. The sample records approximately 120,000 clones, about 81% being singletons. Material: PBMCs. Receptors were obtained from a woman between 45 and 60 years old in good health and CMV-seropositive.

In DNA, the CDR3 is TGTGCCAGTAGATACCCGGGGGACCGGTACGCAGATACGCAGTATTTT. As protein: CASRYPGDRYADTQYF. The chain links TRBV19 to TRBJ2-3; weak D call: TRBD2 (6 bases). Germline CDR1 is LNHDA and CDR2 is SQIVND (reference sequence). The ends were cut back, 6 bases at V and 4 bases at J, with 20 bases in the middle. CDR3 length: 16 amino acids.

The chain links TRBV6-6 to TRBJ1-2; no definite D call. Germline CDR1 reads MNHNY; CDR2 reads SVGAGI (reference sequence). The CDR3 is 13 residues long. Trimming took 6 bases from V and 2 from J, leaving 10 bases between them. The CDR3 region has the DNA TGTGCCAGCAGACAATGGGCCAACTATGGCTACACCTTC. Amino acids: CASRQWANYGYTF.

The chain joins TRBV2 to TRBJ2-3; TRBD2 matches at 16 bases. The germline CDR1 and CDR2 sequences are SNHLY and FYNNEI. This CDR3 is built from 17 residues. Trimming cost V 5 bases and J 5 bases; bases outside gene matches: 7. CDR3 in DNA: TGTGCCAGCAGTTATGGGACTAGCGGGAGGGCCGGAGATACGCAGTATTTT. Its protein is CASSYGTSGRAGDTQYF.

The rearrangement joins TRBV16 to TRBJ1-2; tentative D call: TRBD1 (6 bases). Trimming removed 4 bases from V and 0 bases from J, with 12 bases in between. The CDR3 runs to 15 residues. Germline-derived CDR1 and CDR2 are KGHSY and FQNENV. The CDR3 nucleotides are TGTGCCAGCAGCCCCCGACAGGACTCTAACTATGGCTACACCTTC. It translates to CASSPRQDSNYGYTF. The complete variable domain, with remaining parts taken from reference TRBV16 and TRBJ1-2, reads GEEVAQTPKHLVRGEGQKAKLYCAPIKGHSYVFWYQQVLKNEFKFLISFQNENVFDETGMPKERFSAKCLPNSPCSLEIQATKLEDSAVYFCASSPRQDSNYGYTFGSGTRLTVV.

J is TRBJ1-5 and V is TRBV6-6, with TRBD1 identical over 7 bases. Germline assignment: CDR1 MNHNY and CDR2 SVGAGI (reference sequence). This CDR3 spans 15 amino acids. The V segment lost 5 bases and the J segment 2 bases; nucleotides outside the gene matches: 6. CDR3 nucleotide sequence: TGTGCCAGCAGTAAACAGGGGATCGGCAATCAGCCCCAGCATTTT. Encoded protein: CASSKQGIGNQPQHF.

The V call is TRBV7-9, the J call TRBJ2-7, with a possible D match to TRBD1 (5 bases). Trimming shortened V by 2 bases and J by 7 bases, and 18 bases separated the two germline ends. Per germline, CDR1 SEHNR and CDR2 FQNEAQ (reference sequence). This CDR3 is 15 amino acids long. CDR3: CASSLLQAKGAEQYF. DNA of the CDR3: TGTGCCAGCAGCTTACTACAGGCGAAAGGGGCTGAGCAGTACTTC.

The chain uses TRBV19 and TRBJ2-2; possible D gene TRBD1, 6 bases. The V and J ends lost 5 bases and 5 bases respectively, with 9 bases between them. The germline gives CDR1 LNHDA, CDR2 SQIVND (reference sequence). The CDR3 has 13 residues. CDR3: CASSLRGTGELFF. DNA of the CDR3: TGTGCCAGTAGTCTTAGGGGGACCGGGGAGCTGTTTTTT.

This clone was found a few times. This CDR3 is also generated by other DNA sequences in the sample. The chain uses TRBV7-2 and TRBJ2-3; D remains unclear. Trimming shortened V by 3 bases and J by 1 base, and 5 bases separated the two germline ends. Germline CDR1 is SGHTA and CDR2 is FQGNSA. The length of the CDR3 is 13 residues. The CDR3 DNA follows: TGTGCCAGCAGCTTCCGGGGCACAGATACGCAGTATTTT. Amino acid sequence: CASSFRGTDTQYF.

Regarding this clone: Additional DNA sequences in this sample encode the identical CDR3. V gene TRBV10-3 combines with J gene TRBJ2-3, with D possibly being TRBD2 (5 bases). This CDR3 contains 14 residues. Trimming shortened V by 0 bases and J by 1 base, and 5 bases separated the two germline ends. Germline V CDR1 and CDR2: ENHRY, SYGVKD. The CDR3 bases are TGTGCCATCAGTGAGTCTAGCGGCACAGATACGCAGTATTTT. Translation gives CAISESSGTDTQYF.

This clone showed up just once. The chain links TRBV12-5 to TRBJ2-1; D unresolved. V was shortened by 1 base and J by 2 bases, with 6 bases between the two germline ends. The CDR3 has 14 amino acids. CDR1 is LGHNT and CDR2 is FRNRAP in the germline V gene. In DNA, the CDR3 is TGTGCTAGTGGTTTGGGCAGTGCCTACAATGAGCAGTTCTTC. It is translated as CASGLGSAYNEQFF.

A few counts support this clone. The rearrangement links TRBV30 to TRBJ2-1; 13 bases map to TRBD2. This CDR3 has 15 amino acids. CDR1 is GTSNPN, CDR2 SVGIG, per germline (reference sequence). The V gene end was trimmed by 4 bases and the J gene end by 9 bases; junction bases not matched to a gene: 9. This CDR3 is CAWNRLAGGHLEQFF. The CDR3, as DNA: TGTGCCTGGAACAGACTAGCGGGAGGCCACCTTGAGCAGTTCTTC.

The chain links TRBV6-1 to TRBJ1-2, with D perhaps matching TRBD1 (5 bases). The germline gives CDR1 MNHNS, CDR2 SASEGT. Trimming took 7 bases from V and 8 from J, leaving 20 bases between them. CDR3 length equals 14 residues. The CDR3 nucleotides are TGTGCCAGCATGTCCCGACAGCGCCTTCGGGGCTACACCTTC. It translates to CASMSRQRLRGYTF.

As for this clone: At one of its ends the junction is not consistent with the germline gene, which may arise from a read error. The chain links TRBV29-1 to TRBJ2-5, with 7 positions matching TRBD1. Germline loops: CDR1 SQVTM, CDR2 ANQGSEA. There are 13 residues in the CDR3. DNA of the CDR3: TGCAGCCTAAATAGGGGGCACCAAGAGGCCCAGTACTTC. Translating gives CSLNRGHQEAQYF.

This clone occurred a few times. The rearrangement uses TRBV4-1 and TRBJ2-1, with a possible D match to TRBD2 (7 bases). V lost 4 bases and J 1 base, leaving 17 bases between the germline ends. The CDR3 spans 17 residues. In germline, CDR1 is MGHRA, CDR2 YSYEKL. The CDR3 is CASSPRPGGRSYNEQFF. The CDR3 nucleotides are TGCGCCAGCAGCCCCCGGCCGGGGGGCCGTTCCTACAATGAGCAGTTCTTC.

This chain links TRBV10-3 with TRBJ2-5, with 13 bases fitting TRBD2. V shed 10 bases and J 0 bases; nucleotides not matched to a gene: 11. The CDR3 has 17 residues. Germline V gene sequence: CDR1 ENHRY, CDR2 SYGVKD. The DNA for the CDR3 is TGTGCCACTTCGTCCGGGACTAGCGGGGTGTACCAAGAGACCCAGTACTTC. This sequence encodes CATSSGTSGVYQETQYF.

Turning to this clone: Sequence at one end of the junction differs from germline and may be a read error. The CDR3 spells CASSPLGQGNQPQHF. In nucleotides, the CDR3 is TGTGCCAGCAGCCCCCTGGGACAGGGCAACCAGCCCCAGCATTTT. The chain links TRBV2 to TRBJ1-5, with 9 bases that match TRBD1. The length of the CDR3 is 15 residues. Germline V CDR1 and CDR2: SNHLY, FYNNEI.

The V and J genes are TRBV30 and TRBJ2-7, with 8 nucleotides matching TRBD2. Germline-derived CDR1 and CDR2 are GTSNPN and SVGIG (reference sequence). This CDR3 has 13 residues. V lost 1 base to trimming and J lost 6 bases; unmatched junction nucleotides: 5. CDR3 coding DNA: TGTGCCTGGAGTGCTGGGACTAGAGTCGAGCAGTACTTC. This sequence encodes CAWSAGTRVEQYF.

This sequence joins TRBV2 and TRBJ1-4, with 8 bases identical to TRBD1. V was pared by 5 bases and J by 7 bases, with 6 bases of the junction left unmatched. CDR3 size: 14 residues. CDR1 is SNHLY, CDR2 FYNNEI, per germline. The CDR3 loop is CASSPGGAGEKLFF. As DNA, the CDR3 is TGTGCCAGCAGTCCAGGGGGCGCGGGTGAAAAACTGTTTTTT.

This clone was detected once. In DNA form, the CDR3 reads TGCAGCGTTGACCGGGGGGCCTTACACGAGCAGTACTTC. Translated: CSVDRGALHEQYF. This rearrangement joins TRBV29-1 to TRBJ2-7, with D perhaps TRBD2 (7 bases). Germline V gives CDR1 SQVTM, CDR2 ANQGSEA. The ends were cut back, 3 bases at V and 5 bases at J, with 14 bases in the middle. There are 13 residues in the CDR3.

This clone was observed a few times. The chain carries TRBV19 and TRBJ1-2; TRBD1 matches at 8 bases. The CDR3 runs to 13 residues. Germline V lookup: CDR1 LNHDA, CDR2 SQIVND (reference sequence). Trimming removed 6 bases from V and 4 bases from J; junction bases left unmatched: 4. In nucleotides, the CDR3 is TGTGCCAGTAGGGACAGGGCGCGCTATGGCTACACCTTC. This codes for CASRDRARYGYTF.

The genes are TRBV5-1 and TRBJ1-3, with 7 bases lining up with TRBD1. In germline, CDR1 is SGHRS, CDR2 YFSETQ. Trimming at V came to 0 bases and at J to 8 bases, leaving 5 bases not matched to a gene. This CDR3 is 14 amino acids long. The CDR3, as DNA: TGCGCCAGCAGCTTGGGACAGGGTACAGACACCATATATTTT. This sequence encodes CASSLGQGTDTIYF.

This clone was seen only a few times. The CDR3 loop reads CASSIHNPEGGYTF. The CDR3 nucleotides read TGTGCCAGCAGCATTCATAACCCGGAGGGTGGCTACACCTTC. The chain joins TRBV28 to TRBJ1-2; no firm D call. V was cut by 6 bases and J by 7 bases, with 18 bases left in between. This CDR3 contains 14 residues. Germline V gene data show CDR1 as MDHEN and CDR2 as SYDVKM.

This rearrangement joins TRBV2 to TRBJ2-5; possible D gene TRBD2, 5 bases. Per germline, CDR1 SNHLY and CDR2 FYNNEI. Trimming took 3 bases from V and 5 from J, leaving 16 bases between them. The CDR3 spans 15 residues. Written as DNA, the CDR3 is TGTGCCAGCAGTGACCGGACTGGGATCGCCGAGACCCAGTACTTC. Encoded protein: CASSDRTGIAETQYF.

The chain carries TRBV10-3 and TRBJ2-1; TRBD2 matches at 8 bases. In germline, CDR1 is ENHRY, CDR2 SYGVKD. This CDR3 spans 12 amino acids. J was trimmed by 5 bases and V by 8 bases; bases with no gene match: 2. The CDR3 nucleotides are TGTGCCATCGCGGGAGGAAACAATGAGCAGTTCTTC. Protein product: CAIAGGNNEQFF.

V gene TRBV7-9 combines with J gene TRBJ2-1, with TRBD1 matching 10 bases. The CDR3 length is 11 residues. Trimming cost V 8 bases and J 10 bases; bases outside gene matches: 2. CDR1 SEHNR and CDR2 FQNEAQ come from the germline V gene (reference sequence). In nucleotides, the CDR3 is TGTGCCAGCTCGGGACAGGGGGAGCAGTTCTTC. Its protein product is CASSGQGEQFF.

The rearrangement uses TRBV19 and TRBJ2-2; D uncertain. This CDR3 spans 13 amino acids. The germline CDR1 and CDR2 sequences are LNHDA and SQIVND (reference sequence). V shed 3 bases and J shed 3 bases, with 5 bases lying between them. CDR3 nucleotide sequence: TGTGCCAGTAGTATTCGTTACACCGGGGAGCTGTTTTTT. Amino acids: CASSIRYTGELFF.

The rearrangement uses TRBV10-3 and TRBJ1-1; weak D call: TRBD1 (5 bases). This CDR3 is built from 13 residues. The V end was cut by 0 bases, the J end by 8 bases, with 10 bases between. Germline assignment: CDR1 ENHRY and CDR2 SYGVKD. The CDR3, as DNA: TGTGCCATCAGTGAGTCGGGGGAGGCCGAAGCTTTCTTT. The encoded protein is CAISESGEAEAFF.